These T cell receptor beta chains were read from a single sample in a study of OX40 agonist ivuxolimab in advanced cancers. Profiled with immunoSEQ multiplex PCR; TCRdb holds only in-frame clones, not every one. The sample yields tens of thousands of clones, 88% seen once. Source: CD4+ or CD8+ T cells sorted from blood, taken in a trial of the OX40 agonist ivuxolimab. The origin of the receptors is an adult with an advanced solid tumor such as melanoma, head and neck, liver or kidney cancer. CDR3s include the opening cysteine and the closing phenylalanine or tryptophan. The D gene is left open where the match is weak. A row's size may be missing; if present it is once, few, many or a size class.

NA	19	TRBV7-8	NA	TRBJ2-5	CASSPRGPLTRERQETQYF	TGTGCCAGCAGCCCCCGGGGCCCTCTGACTCGGGAGCGCCAAGAGACCCAGTACTTC
NA	13	TRBV7-9	TRBD1	TRBJ2-7	CASSFGTVYEQYF	TGTGCCAGCAGCTTCGGGACAGTCTACGAGCAGTACTTC
NA	15	TRBV6-1	NA	TRBJ2-7	CASTLGPIASYEQYF	TGTGCCAGCACCCTAGGCCCCATTGCCTCCTACGAGCAGTACTTC
NA	16	TRBV5-1	NA	TRBJ1-1	CASSLGWTGGETEAFF	TGCGCCAGCAGTCTGGGGTGGACGGGGGGTGAGACTGAAGCTTTCTTT
NA	15	TRBV7-9	TRBD1	TRBJ2-7	CAIFPLGQASYEQYF	TGTGCCATTTTTCCCCTGGGACAGGCCTCCTACGAGCAGTACTTC
NA	15	TRBV4-3	NA	TRBJ1-2	CASSQDSGSGYGYTF	TGCGCCAGCAGCCAAGATTCCGGGTCAGGCTATGGCTACACCTTC
NA	14	TRBV19	TRBD2	TRBJ2-1	CASSRLGLASEQFF	TGTGCCAGTAGCCGCCTCGGACTAGCAAGTGAGCAGTTCTTC
NA	14	TRBV6-5	NA	TRBJ2-7	CASSFRWGSYEQYF	TGTGCCAGCAGTTTCCGATGGGGCTCCTACGAGCAGTACTTC
once	15	TRBV5-1	TRBD2	TRBJ2-5	CASSYQRGGRETQYF	TGCGCCAGCAGCTACCAGCGGGGGGGCCGGGAGACCCAGTACTTC
few	13	TRBV5-4	NA	TRBJ1-2	CASSTEGNYGYTF	TGTGCCAGCAGCACCGAAGGCAACTATGGCTACACCTTC
NA	15	TRBV7-6	NA	TRBJ2-5	CASSLASAGKGTQYF	TGTGCCAGCAGCTTAGCGAGCGCAGGGAAGGGGACCCAGTACTTC
once	15	TRBV5-6	NA	TRBJ1-1	CASSLDPYRDTEAFF	TGTGCCAGCAGCTTGGACCCCTATCGGGACACTGAAGCTTTCTTT
NA	14	TRBV6-5	NA	TRBJ1-1	CASSRSDGYTEAFF	TGTGCCAGCAGTCGTTCGGATGGGTACACTGAAGCTTTCTTT
NA	15	TRBV10-1	NA	TRBJ1-1	CASSGGAGANTEAFF	TGCGCCAGCAGTGGGGGAGCAGGGGCGAACACTGAAGCTTTCTTT
NA	15	TRBV7-9	NA	TRBJ2-7	CASSLLHEGSYEQYF	TGTGCCAGCAGCTTATTACACGAGGGCTCCTACGAGCAGTACTTC
once	15	TRBV5-1	NA	TRBJ2-5	CASSSTGTLQETQYF	TGCGCCAGCAGCTCAACCGGGACTCTTCAAGAGACCCAGTACTTC
few	16	TRBV4-1	NA	TRBJ1-1	CASSPPQPPLNTEAFF	TGCGCCAGCAGCCCGCCACAGCCTCCCTTGAACACTGAAGCTTTCTTT
NA	17	TRBV28	TRBD2	TRBJ2-3	CASRGGGPAGGTDTQYF	TGTGCCAGCCGCGGGGGCGGCCCAGCGGGAGGCACAGATACGCAGTATTTT
NA	14	TRBV5-5	TRBD1	TRBJ2-5	CASSPRAGGETQYF	TGTGCCAGCAGCCCCCGGGCAGGGGGTGAGACCCAGTACTTC
once	14	TRBV11-2	NA	TRBJ1-2	CASSLETENYGYTF	TGTGCCAGCAGCTTAGAGACAGAGAACTATGGCTACACCTTC
NA	14	TRBV5-4	NA	TRBJ1-1	CASSPGQQNTEAFF	TGTGCCAGCAGCCCCGGACAGCAGAACACTGAAGCTTTCTTT
few	14	TRBV27	NA	TRBJ2-3	CADLGIQNTDTQYF	TGTGCCGACCTTGGGATCCAAAACACAGATACGCAGTATTTT
NA	18	TRBV29-1	TRBD1	TRBJ2-1	CSVTPYGTGNSAYNEQFF	TGCAGCGTCACCCCCTACGGGACAGGGAATAGCGCCTACAATGAGCAGTTCTTC
NA	13	TRBV7-2	NA	TRBJ2-1	CASSPMRQGFKVF	TGTGCCAGCAGCCCTATGAGGCAGGGATTTAAGGTCTTC
NA	15	TRBV2	TRBD2	TRBJ2-5	CASSGTSGSHETQYF	TGTGCCAGCAGTGGGACTAGCGGGAGTCACGAGACCCAGTACTTC
NA	16	TRBV5-1	TRBD1	TRBJ1-2	CASSLGGQGATYGYTF	TGCGCCAGCAGCTTGGGAGGACAGGGAGCAACCTATGGCTACACCTTC
NA	14	TRBV11-2	NA	TRBJ1-4	CASSSGGGGEKLFF	TGTGCCAGCAGCTCGGGAGGAGGAGGGGAAAAACTGTTTTTT
NA	17	TRBV4-2	TRBD2	TRBJ2-3	CASSRSLAGGGTDTQYF	TGTGCCAGCAGCCGGTCACTAGCGGGAGGTGGCACAGATACGCAGTATTTT
NA	14	TRBV6-1	TRBD2	TRBJ2-7	CASSGEGPSYEQYF	TGTGCCAGCAGCGGGGAGGGTCCGTCCTACGAGCAGTACTTC
NA	14	TRBV30	NA	TRBJ1-1	CAWGTRGGNTEAFF	TGTGCCTGGGGTACCCGGGGAGGAAACACTGAAGCTTTCTTT
NA	13	TRBV19	NA	TRBJ2-2	CASSWGNTGELFF	TGTGCCAGTAGTTGGGGGAACACCGGGGAGCTGTTTTTT
NA	16	TRBV28	TRBD1	TRBJ1-5	CASSTGAGEGNQPQHF	TGTGCCAGCAGCACAGGGGCAGGGGAAGGCAATCAGCCCCAGCATTTT
NA	15	TRBV7-8	NA	TRBJ1-1	CASSFGVPRNTEAFF	TGTGCCAGCAGCTTTGGGGTTCCGAGGAACACTGAAGCTTTCTTT
NA	15	TRBV7-6	NA	TRBJ1-1	CASSLGAGMNTEAFF	TGTGCCAGCAGCTTAGGGGCGGGGATGAACACTGAAGCTTTCTTT
once	15	TRBV5-4	NA	TRBJ1-4	CASSFGLLDNEKLFF	TGTGCCAGCAGCTTTGGCCTACTAGATAATGAAAAACTGTTTTTT
NA	13	TRBV5-6	NA	TRBJ1-2	CASRVTGNYGYTF	TGTGCCAGCAGGGTCACCGGAAACTATGGCTACACCTTC
NA	14	TRBV5-4	NA	TRBJ1-1	CASSYTGTGTEAFF	TGTGCCAGCAGCTACACAGGGACGGGCACTGAAGCTTTCTTT
NA	14	TRBV15	NA	TRBJ2-7	CATSRGPGNYEQYF	TGTGCCACCAGCAGAGGTCCAGGGAACTACGAGCAGTACTTC
NA	14	TRBV7-9	NA	TRBJ1-1	CASSRVWGENEAFF	TGTGCCAGCAGCCGTGTCTGGGGGGAGAATGAAGCTTTCTTT